The sequence of this T cell receptor (beta chain) was determined in a study of tumor-infiltrating lymphocytes in primary liver carcinoma (dated by TCRdb to about 2017). For the study in its entirety: Hepatocellular carcinoma (four) or combined HCC and intrahepatic cholangiocarcinoma (one) was present in the five patients, who were three men and two women aged 30 to 69 years. Roughly 3.5 to 7.5 million productive TCRbeta reads were obtained per sample, and no significant difference in read depth was found between tissue types. TCRbeta repertoire sequencing, expression microarrays and whole-exome sequencing were combined in the study across five regions of each liver tumor, with adjacent normal tissue and blood also included. A total of about 35 specimens from 5 patients, comprising approximately 25 tumor regions, 5 adjacent noncancerous liver tissues and 5 peripheral blood samples, were covered by TCRbeta repertoire sequencing. Repertoires from technical replicates were highly reproducible, with mean shared-clone rates near 0.89 and correlation coefficients above 0.95. The tumors of the five patients were staged as T1-T3 N0M0, with maximum diameters ranging from roughly 4 to 10 cm. Results and caveats for the whole study, not just this receptor: Only the TCR beta chain was sequenced, which likely underestimates true repertoire diversity because unpaired alpha chains were not captured. The study included only five patients, and the authors note findings should be validated in a larger study. Because the samples were bulk and unsorted, CD4+ and CD8+ T cell repertoires could not be compared. A significantly larger repertoire fraction was made up by the top 250 clones in tumors than in blood (p = 0.039). Consistent with antigen-driven expansion, pairs of tumor regions showed higher repertoire overlap (mean around 36%) than either tumor-adjacent pairs (approximately 17%) or tumor-blood pairs (roughly 14%).

Concerning this clonotype: It has no known antigen specificity. A junction end diverges from the germline sequence, so it may reflect a read error.

A constant-region primer and ProtoScript II reverse transcriptase were used to reverse-transcribe TCRbeta-specific cDNA from approximately 500 ng total RNA. TCRbeta libraries were built with three nested multiplex PCR rounds, a slightly modified ARM-PCR procedure. A final 25-cycle PCR with Deep VentR polymerase added sample barcodes and Illumina adapters. Before sequencing, amplicons of 200-500 bp were gel-purified using a QIAquick gel extraction kit. An Illumina HiSeq 2500 was used to sequence the TCRbeta amplicons with 250-bp paired-end reads. In the source study's methods: Reads were quality-trimmed with Trimmomatic v0.33, and paired reads were merged with FLASH v1.2.11 to recover full CDR3 sequences. MiGEC v1.2.1b assigned V, D and J germline segments to the rearranged TCRbeta sequences. VDJtools v1.0.0 computed clonotype statistics and Shannon-Wiener diversity indices. Except for diversity analysis, only the 250 most abundant clonotypes of each sample were used in subsequent analyses to reduce sampling bias. Through fastp at Q25 and MiXCR, TCRdb rebuilt clones from the public reads, retaining in-frame beta chains. Rows with one shared CDR3 protein collapse into an entry with the most common genes and DNA. In this record, the V and J calls reflect TCRdb's handling and not the investigators' own analysis. The sample table records fewer than 80,000 distinct CDR3 sequences; roughly two thirds of these occur just once. The top ten clonotypes cover about 28% of the sample.

Total RNA and DNA were co-extracted from around 20-30 mg of bulk tissue with the AllPrep DNA/RNA mini kit, without cell sorting. Four to six patients with histopathologically diagnosed primary liver carcinoma underwent surgical resection in China between 2015 and March 2016. At the time of sampling, the patients had chronic HBV infection and had not received any treatment. Fresh tumor and adjacent tissue pieces were bisected; one half was stored in RNAlater at -80°C, the other sent for histology. Material: tumor-adjacent normal liver tissue. This receptor was identified in a man aged 35-49 years with primary liver carcinoma and hepatitis B virus infection.

CDR3 reads: CASSLAGGFYGYTF. The DNA is as follows: TGCGCAAGCAGCCTTGCAGGGGGCTTCTATGGCTACACCTTC. The rearrangement combines TRBV4-1 with TRBJ1-2; 8 of the junction bases match TRBD1. Measured from the cysteine to the phenylalanine, the CDR3 is 14 residues long. The read is trimmed to its CDR3 DNA, 42 bases read in frame from base 1. Per the germline V gene, MGHRA is the CDR1 and YSYEKL is the CDR2.